The present T cell receptor (beta chain) was sequenced within a study of T-cell reconstitution after alpha-beta-depleted transplantation in children. This clonotype showed up many times. The antigen is not known. The TCRbeta library incorporated unique molecular identifiers. TCRdb called the PCR reads again in MiXCR, with one record for every CDR3 protein. The sample has about 600,000 distinct CDR3 sequences, more than 20% seen once; the top ten hold 13% to 15%. Overall study findings and caveats: Among T cells one year after transplant, newly produced cells accounted for most counts and diversity. After transplant, at about two months, alpha-beta T cells were reportedly derived from several hundred expanded graft clones. In some patients, recipient T cells and intrathymic progenitors surviving conditioning explained high day-60 diversity.

Losses at the gene ends were 4 bases for V and 9 bases for J; bases not matched to a gene: 9. CDR1 and CDR2 from the germline V gene are SGHRS and YFSETQ. The CDR3 contains 14 residues. The clonotype originates from a boy under two years old who had a stem cell transplant for acute myeloid leukemia, so the T cells may come from the graft donor. Sequences were derived from PBMCs, mostly from graft donor cells, sampled 360 days after TCRalphabeta/CD19-depleted stem cell transplant. The V call is TRBV5-1, the J call TRBJ2-1, with 8 bases fitting TRBD1. CDR3 region: CASSDRTGLGEQFF. CDR3 DNA sequence: TGCGCCAGCAGCGACCGGACAGGGCTCGGTGAGCAGTTCTTC.